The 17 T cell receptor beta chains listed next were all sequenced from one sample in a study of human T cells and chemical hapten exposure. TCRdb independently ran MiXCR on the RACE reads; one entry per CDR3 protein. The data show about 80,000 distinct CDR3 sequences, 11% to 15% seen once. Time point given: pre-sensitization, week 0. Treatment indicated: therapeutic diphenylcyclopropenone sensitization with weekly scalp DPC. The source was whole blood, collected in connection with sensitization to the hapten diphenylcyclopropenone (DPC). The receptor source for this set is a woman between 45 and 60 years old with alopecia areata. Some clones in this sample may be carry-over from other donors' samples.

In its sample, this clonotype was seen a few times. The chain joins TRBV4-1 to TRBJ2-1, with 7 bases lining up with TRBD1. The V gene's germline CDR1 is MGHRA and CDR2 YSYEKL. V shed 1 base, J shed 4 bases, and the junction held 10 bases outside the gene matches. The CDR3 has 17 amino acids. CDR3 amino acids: CASSQVLGQAGYNEQFF. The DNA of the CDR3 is TGCGCCAGCAGCCAAGTCCTTGGACAGGCTGGGTACAATGAGCAGTTCTTC.

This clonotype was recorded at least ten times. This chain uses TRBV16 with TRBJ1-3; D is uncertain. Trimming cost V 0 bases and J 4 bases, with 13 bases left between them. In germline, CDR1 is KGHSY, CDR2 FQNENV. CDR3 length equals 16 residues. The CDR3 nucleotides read TGTGCCAGCAGCCAATCGGCCAGCGGACGAGGAAACACCATATATTTT. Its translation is CASSQSASGRGNTIYF.

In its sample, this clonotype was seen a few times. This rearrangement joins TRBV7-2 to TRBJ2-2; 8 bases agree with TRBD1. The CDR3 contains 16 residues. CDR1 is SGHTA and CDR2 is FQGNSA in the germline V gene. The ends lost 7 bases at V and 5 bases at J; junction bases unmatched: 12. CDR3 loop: CASTPSTGAMTGELFF. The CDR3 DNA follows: TGTGCCAGCACCCCTTCGACAGGGGCGATGACCGGGGAGCTGTTTTTT.

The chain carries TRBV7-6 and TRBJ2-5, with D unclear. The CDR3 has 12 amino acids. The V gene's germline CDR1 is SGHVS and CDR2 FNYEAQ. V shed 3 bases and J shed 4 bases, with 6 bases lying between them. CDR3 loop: CASSFEGETQYF. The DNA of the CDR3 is TGTGCCAGCAGCTTCGAAGGAGAGACCCAGTACTTC.

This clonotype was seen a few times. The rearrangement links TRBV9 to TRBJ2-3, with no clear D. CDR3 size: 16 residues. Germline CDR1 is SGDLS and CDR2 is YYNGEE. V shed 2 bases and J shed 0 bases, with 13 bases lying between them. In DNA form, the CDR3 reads TGTGCCAGCAGCGTCGCAGAGAGAACTAGCACAGATACGCAGTATTTT. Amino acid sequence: CASSVAERTSTDTQYF.

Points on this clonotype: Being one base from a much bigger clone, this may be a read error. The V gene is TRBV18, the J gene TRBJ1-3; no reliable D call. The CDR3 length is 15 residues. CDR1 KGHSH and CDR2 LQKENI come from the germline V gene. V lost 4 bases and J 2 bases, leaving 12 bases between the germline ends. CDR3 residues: CASSLSDFPGNTIYF. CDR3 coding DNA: TGTGCCAGCTCACTCTCTGATTTTCCTGGAAACACCATATATTTT.

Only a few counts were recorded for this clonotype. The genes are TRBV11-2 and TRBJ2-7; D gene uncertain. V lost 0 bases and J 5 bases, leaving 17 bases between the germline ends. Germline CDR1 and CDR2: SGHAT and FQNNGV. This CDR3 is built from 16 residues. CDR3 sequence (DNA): TGTGCCAGCAGCTTAGAGCTACAGCGTCCTAGGGACGAGCAGTACTTC. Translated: CASSLELQRPRDEQYF.

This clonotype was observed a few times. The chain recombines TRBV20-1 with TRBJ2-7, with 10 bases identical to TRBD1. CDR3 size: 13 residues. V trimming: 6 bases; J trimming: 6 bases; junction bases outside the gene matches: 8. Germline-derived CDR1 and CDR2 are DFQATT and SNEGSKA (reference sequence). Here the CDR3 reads CSANRDRGIEQYF. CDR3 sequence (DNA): TGCAGTGCAAACCGGGACAGGGGCATCGAGCAGTACTTC.

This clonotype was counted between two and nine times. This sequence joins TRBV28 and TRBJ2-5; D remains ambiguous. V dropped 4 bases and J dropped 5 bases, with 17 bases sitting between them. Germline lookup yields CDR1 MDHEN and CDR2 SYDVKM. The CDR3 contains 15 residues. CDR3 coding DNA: TGTGCCAGCAGTTCCTCCCTAGGCAGGCGGGAGACCCAGTACTTC. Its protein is CASSSSLGRRETQYF.

CDR3 in amino acids: CASSPGTSGRRQETQYF. The CDR3 DNA follows: TGTGCCAGCAGCCCGGGGACTAGCGGGAGGAGACAAGAGACCCAGTACTTC. This chain connects TRBV7-8 to TRBJ2-5; 15 bases agree with TRBD2. This CDR3 has 17 amino acids. V dropped 5 bases and J dropped 2; count of bases not matched to a gene: 6. The germline V gene encodes CDR1 SGHVS and CDR2 FQNEAQ. The full variable domain, in which reference TRBV7-8 and TRBJ2-5 provide the parts outside the CDR3, is GAGVSQSPRYKVAKRGQDVALRCDPISGHVSLFWYQQALGQGPEFLTYFQNEAQLDKSGLPSDRFFAERPEGSVSTLKIQRTQQEDSAVYLCASSPGTSGRRQETQYFGPGTRLLVL.

The CDR3 bases are TGTGCCAGCAGCCAAGCGGGTGGAATGAACACCGGGGAGCTGTTTTTT. Encoded protein: CASSQAGGMNTGELFF. The V gene is TRBV11-2, the J gene TRBJ2-2, with D maybe TRBD2 (6 bases). V lost 5 bases to trimming and J lost 1 base, with 14 bases between them. The CDR3 has 16 amino acids. CDR1 and CDR2 from the germline V gene are SGHAT and FQNNGV. Full variable domain (outside the CDR3, taken from reference TRBV11-2 and TRBJ2-2): EAGVAQSPRYKIIEKRQSVAFWCNPISGHATLYWYQQILGQGPKLLIQFQNNGVVDDSQLPKDRFSAERLKGVDSTLKIQPAKLEDSAVYLCASSQAGGMNTGELFFGEGSRLTVL.

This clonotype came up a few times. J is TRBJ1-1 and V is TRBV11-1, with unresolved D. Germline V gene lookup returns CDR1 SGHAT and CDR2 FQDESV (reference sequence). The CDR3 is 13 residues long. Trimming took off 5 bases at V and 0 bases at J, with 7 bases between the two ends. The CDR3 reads CASSKELNTEAFF. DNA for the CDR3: TGTGCCAGCAGCAAAGAGTTGAACACTGAAGCTTTCTTT.

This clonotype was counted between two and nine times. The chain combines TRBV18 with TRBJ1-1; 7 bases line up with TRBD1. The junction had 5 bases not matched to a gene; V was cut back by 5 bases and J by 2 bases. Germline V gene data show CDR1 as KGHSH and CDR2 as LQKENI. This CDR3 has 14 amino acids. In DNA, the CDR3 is TGTGCCAGCTCATCGTGGGACAGAAACACTGAAGCTTTCTTT. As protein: CASSSWDRNTEAFF.

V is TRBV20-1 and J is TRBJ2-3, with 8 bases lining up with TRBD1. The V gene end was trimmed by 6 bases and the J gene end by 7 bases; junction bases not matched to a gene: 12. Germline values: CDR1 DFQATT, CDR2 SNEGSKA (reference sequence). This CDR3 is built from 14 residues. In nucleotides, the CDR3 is TGCAGTGCCATGAGGACAGGGAACGTAAATACGCAGTATTTT. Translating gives CSAMRTGNVNTQYF.

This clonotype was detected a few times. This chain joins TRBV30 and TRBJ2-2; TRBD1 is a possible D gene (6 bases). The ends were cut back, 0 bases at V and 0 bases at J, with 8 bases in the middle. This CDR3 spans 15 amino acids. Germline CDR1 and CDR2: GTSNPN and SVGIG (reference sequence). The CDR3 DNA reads TGTGCCTGGAGTGTGTGGACAGCGAACACCGGGGAGCTGTTTTTT. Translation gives CAWSVWTANTGELFF.

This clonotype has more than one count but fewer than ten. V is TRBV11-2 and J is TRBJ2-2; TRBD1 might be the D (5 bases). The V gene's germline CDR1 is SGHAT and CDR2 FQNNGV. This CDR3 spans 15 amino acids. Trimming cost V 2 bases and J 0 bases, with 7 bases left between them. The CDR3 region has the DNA TGTGCCAGCAGCTTAATAGGGGCGAACACCGGGGAGCTGTTTTTT. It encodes CASSLIGANTGELFF.

Here the CDR3 reads CASSPGQTSPSTDTQYF. For the CDR3, the DNA is TGTGCCAGCAGCCCGGGACAGACTAGCCCAAGCACAGATACGCAGTATTTT. The chain links TRBV11-3 to TRBJ2-3; the D gene could be TRBD1 or TRBD2 (7 bases each). V dropped 5 bases and J dropped 0 bases, with 18 bases sitting between them. Per the germline V gene, CDR1 is SGHNT and CDR2 is YENEEA. The CDR3 has 17 amino acids.